This TCR beta chain was identified during a study of T cells after yellow fever vaccination. In TCRdb, the 5' RACE reads were re-called with MiXCR into one record per CDR3 protein. Of 300,000 to 400,000 distinct CDR3 sequences listed, 8.7% are singletons. Details on this clonotype: A junction end diverges from the germline sequence, so it may reflect a read error.

This CDR3 spans 15 amino acids. Germline CDR1 reads SSHAT; CDR2 reads FNYEAQ (reference sequence). This chain links TRBV7-7 with TRBJ2-1; 8 bases agree with TRBD2. This clonotype originated in a man in his late teens or twenties who received the YFV17D yellow fever vaccine. The specimen comprised PBMCs, sampled on the day of the first yellow fever vaccination. The CDR3 loop reads CASSLGGGRLDEQFF. The DNA for the CDR3 is TGTGCTAGCAGCCTAGGCGGGGGGCGGTTGGATGAGCAGTTCTTC.